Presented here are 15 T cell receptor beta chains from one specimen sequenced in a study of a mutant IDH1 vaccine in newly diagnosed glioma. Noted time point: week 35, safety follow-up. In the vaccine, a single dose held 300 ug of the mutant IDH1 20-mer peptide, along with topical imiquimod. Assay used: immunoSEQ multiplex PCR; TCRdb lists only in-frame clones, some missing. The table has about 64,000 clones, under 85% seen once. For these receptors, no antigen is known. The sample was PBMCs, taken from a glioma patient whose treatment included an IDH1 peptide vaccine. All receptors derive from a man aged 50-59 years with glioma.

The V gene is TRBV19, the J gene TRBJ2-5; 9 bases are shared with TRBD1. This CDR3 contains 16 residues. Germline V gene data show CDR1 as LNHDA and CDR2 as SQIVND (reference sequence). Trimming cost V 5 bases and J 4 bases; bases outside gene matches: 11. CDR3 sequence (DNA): TGTGCCAGTAGTTCGTCGGACAGGGGTGACCTAGAGACCCAGTACTTC. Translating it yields CASSSSDRGDLETQYF.

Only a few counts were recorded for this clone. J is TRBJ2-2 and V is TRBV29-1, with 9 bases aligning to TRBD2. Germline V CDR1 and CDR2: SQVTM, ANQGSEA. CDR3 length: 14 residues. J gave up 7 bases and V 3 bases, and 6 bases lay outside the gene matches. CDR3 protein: CSVEAGGPIGELFF. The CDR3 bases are TGCAGCGTTGAGGCGGGGGGGCCTATCGGGGAGCTGTTTTTT.

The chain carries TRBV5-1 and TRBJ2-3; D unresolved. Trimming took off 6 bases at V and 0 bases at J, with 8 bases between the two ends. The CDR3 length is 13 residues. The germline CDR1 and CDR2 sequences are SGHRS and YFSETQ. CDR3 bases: TGCGCCAGCAACGGTTGGAGCACAGATACGCAGTATTTT. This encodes CASNGWSTDTQYF. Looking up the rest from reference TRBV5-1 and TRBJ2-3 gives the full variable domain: KAGVTQTPRYLIKTRGQQVTLSCSPISGHRSVSWYQQTPGQGLQFLFEYFSETQRNKGNFPGRFSGRQFSNSRSEMNVSTLELGDSALYLCASNGWSTDTQYFGPGTRLTVL.

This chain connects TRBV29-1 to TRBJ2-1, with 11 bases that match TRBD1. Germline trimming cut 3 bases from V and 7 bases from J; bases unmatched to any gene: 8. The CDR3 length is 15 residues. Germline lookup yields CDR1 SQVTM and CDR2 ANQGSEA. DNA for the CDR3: TGCAGCGTTGAGGGGGACAGGGGGGCCGGTAATGAGCAGTTCTTC. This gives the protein CSVEGDRGAGNEQFF.

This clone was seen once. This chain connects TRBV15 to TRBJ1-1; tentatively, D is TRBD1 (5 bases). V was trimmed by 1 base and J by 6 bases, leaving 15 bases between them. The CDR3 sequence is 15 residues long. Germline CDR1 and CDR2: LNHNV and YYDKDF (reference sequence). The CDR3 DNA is TGTGCCACCAGCAGAGTTCGAGGGGCGGGCGCTGAAGCTTTCTTT. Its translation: CATSRVRGAGAEAFF.

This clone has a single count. CDR3 sequence: CASSLGYDGYTF. In DNA form, the CDR3 reads TGTGCCAGTAGTCTGGGGTACGATGGCTACACCTTC. The chain recombines TRBV19 with TRBJ1-2; D not certain. Looked up from germline, CDR1 is LNHDA and CDR2 is SQIVND (reference sequence). This CDR3 has 12 residues. Trimming removed 5 bases at V and 6 bases at J, with 10 bases between.

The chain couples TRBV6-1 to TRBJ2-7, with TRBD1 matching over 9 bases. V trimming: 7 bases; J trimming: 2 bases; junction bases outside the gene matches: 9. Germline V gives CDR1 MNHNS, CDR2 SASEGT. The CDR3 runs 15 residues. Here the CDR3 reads CASTLGQGRPYEQYF. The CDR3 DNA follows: TGTGCCAGCACCTTAGGACAGGGGAGACCCTACGAGCAGTACTTC.

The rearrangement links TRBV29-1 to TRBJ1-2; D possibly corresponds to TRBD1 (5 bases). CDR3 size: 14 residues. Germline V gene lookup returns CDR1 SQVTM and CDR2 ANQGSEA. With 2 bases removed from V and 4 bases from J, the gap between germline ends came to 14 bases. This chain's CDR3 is CSVESRGVGYGYTF. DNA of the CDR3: TGCAGCGTTGAATCGCGGGGGGTTGGCTATGGCTACACCTTC.

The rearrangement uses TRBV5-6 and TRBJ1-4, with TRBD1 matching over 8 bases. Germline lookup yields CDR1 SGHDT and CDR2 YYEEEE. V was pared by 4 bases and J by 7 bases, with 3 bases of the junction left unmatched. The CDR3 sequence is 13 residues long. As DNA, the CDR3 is TGTGCCAGCAGCCTGACAGGGGCTGAAAAACTGTTTTTT. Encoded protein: CASSLTGAEKLFF.

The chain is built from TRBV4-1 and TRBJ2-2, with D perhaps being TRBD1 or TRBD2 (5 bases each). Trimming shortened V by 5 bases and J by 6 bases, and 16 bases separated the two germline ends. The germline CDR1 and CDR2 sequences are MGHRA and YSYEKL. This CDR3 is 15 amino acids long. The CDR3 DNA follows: TGCGCCAGCAGCACCCCGGGACCCGTACCCGGGGAGCTGTTTTTT. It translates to CASSTPGPVPGELFF.

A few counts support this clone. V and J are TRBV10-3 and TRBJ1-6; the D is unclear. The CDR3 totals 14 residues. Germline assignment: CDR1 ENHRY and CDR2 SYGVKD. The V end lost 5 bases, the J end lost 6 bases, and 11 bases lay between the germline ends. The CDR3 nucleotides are TGTGCCATCAGTCCGGGCCGGGGTAATTCACCCCTCCACTTT. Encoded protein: CAISPGRGNSPLHF.

The CDR3 is CASSHGIYSGANVLTF. In nucleotides, the CDR3 is TGTGCCAGCAGCCACGGGATTTACTCTGGGGCCAACGTCCTGACTTTC. This rearrangement joins TRBV2 to TRBJ2-6; TRBD2 might be the D (5 bases). V was cut by 6 bases and J by 0 bases, with 12 bases left in between. The CDR3 consists of 16 residues. CDR1 is SNHLY and CDR2 is FYNNEI in the germline V gene.

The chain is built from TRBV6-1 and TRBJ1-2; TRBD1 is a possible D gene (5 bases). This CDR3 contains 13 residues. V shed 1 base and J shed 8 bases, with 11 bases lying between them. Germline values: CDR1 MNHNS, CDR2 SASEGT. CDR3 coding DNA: TGTGCCAGCAGTGAAGGGCAGGGAGACGGCTACACCTTC. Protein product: CASSEGQGDGYTF.

The chain's CDR3 is CASIPPRPGNTEAFF. The CDR3 DNA reads TGTGCCAGCATCCCCCCGCGACCGGGGAACACTGAAGCTTTCTTT. The chain is built from TRBV28 and TRBJ1-1; D uncertain. This CDR3 comprises 15 residues. In germline, CDR1 is MDHEN, CDR2 SYDVKM. The germline V and J ends were trimmed by 7 bases and 1 base, with 16 bases remaining between them. Full variable domain (outside the CDR3, taken from reference TRBV28 and TRBJ1-1): DVKVTQSSRYLVKRTGEKVFLECVQDMDHENMFWYRQDPGLGLRLIYFSYDVKMKEKGDIPEGYSVSREKKERFSLILESASTNQTSMYLCASIPPRPGNTEAFFGQGTRLTVV.

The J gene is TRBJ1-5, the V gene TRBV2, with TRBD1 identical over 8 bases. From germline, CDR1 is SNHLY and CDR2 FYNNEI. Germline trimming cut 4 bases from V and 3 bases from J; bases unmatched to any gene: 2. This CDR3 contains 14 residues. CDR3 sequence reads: CASSAQGVNQPQHF. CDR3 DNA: TGTGCCAGCAGTGCACAGGGGGTCAATCAGCCCCAGCATTTT.